Here is one T cell receptor beta chain with its context. As yet, its antigen is unknown. This entry belongs to a study of shared clonotypes between healthy human individuals. Positively selected for CCR7, the CD45RO-negative cells used as naive CD8 cells excluded terminally differentiated effector memory CD45RA+ cells. Sequencing was at deep level. TCRdb keeps only in-frame clones here, not all; method: immunoSEQ multiplex PCR. Of 1.5 million to 2.5 million clones in the sample, about 95% are singletons; the top ten hold 1% to 1.5%. Findings and caveats of the study: Rarefaction revealed incomplete sorted-subset sequencing despite large depth.

CDR1 is SGHVS, CDR2 FQNEAQ, per germline. The CDR3 runs to 16 residues. With V trimmed by 3 bases and J by 7 bases, 13 bases remained unmatched. Material for sequencing was naive CD8+ T cells sorted from blood. The chain carries TRBV7-8 and TRBJ1-2; 8 positions match TRBD1. This clonotype originated in a man aged 18 to 30 in good health. This chain's CDR3 is CASSFRRGLEYGGYTF. The CDR3 bases are TGTGCCAGCAGCTTCCGCAGGGGGCTCGAGTACGGTGGCTACACCTTC. Drawing the rest from reference TRBV7-8 and TRBJ1-2, the complete variable domain is GAGVSQSPRYKVAKRGQDVALRCDPISGHVSLFWYQQALGQGPEFLTYFQNEAQLDKSGLPSDRFFAERPEGSVSTLKIQRTQQEDSAVYLCASSFRRGLEYGGYTFGSGTRLTVV.